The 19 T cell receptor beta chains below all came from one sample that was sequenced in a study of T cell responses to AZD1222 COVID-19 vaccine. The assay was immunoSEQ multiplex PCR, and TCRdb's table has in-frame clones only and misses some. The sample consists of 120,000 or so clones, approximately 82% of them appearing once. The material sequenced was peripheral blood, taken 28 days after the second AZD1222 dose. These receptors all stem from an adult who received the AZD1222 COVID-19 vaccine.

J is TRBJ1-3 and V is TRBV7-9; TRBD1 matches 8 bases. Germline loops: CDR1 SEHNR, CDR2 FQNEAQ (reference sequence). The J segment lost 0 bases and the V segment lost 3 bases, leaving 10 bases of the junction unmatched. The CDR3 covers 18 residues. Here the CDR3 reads CASSLGMTGAHSGNTIYF. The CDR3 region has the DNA TGTGCCAGCAGCTTGGGGATGACAGGGGCCCACTCTGGAAACACCATATATTTT. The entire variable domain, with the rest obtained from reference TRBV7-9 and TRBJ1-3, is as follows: DTGVSQNPRHKITKRGQNVTFRCDPISEHNRLYWYRQTLGQGPEFLTYFQNEAQLEKSRLLSDRFSAERPKGSFSTLEIQRTEQGDSAMYLCASSLGMTGAHSGNTIYFGEGSWLTVV.

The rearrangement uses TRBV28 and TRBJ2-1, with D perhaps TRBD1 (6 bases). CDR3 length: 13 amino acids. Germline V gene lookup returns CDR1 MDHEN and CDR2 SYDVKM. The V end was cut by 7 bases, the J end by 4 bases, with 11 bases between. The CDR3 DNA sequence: TGTGCCAGCATTGGGACAATTTACAATGAGCAGTTCTTC. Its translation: CASIGTIYNEQFF.

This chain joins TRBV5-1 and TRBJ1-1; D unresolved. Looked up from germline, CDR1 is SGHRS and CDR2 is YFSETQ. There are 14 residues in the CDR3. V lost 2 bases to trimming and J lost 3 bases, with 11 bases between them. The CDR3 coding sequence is TGCGCCAGCAGCTTCTCCGGCTGGGACACTGAAGCTTTCTTT. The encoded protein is CASSFSGWDTEAFF.

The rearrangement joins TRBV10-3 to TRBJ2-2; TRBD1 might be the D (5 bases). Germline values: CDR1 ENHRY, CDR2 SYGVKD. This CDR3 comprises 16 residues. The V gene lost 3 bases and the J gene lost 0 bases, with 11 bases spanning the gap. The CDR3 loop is CAISDRRQSNTGELFF. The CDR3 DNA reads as TGTGCCATCAGTGATAGGAGACAGTCGAACACCGGGGAGCTGTTTTTT.

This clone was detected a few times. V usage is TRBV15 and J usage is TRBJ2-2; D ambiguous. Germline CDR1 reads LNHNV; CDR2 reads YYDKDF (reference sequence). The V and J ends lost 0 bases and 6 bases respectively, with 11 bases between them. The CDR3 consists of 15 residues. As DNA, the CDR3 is TGTGCCACCAGCAGAGATCCAACCCCCGCCGGGGAGCTGTTTTTT. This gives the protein CATSRDPTPAGELFF.

The CDR3 coding sequence is TGTGCCAGCACCGTCAGACCTAACTATGGCTACACCTTC. Its protein product is CASTVRPNYGYTF. The chain couples TRBV2 to TRBJ1-2; D is undetermined. The germline V and J ends were trimmed by 7 bases and 0 bases, with 9 bases remaining between them. Germline assignment: CDR1 SNHLY and CDR2 FYNNEI. This CDR3 has 13 residues.

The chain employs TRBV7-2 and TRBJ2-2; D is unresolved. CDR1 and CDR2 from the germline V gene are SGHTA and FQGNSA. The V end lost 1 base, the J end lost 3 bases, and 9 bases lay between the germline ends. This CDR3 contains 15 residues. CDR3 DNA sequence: TGTGCCAGCAGCTTAGGAACACCCGACACCGGGGAGCTGTTTTTT. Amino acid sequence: CASSLGTPDTGELFF. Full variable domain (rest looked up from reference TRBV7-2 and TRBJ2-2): GAGVSQSPSNKVTEKGKDVELRCDPISGHTALYWYRQSLGQGLEFLIYFQGNSAPDKSGLPSDRFSAERTGGSVSTLTIQRTQQEDSAVYLCASSLGTPDTGELFFGEGSRLTVL.

CDR3 in amino acids: CASSRQYPSTDTQYF. In nucleotides, the CDR3 is TGTGCCAGCAGTCGACAGTACCCTAGCACAGATACGCAGTATTTT. J is TRBJ2-3 and V is TRBV28; D is perhaps TRBD1 (5 bases). This CDR3 is 15 amino acids long. CDR1 is MDHEN and CDR2 is SYDVKM in the germline V gene. V was pared by 5 bases and J by 0 bases, with 12 bases between.

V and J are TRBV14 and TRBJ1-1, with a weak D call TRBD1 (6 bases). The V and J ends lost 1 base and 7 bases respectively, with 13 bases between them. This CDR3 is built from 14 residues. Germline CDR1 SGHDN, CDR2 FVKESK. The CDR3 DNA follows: TGTGCCAGCAGCCAAGGAGGGGGGATCGGTGAAGCTTTCTTT. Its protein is CASSQGGGIGEAFF.

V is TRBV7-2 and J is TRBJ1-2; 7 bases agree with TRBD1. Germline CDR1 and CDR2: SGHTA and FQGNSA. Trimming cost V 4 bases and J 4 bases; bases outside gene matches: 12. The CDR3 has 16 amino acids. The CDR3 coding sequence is TGTGCCAGCAGCTCCGGGGCCGGGACAGCCAGCTATGGCTACACCTTC. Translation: CASSSGAGTASYGYTF.

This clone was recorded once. CDR3 nucleotides: TGTGCCATCCGCCCCGGGGAGGGGACCTATTCTGGGGCCAACGTCCTGACTTTC. Translated, it gives CAIRPGEGTYSGANVLTF. V usage is TRBV10-3 and J usage is TRBJ2-6; 7 positions match TRBD2. In germline, CDR1 is ENHRY, CDR2 SYGVKD. CDR3 size: 18 residues. Trimming removed 8 bases from V and 1 base from J; junction bases left unmatched: 14.

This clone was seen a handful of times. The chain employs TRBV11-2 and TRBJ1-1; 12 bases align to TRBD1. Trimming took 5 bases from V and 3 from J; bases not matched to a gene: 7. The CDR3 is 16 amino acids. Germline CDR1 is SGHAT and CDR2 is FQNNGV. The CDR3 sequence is CASSPGQGALDTEAFF. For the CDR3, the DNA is TGTGCCAGCAGCCCGGGACAGGGGGCGCTGGACACTGAAGCTTTCTTT.

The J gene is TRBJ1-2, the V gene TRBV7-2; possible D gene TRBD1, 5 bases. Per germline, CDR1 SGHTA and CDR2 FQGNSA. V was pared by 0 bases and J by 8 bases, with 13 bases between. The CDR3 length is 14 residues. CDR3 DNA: TGTGCCAGCAGCTTAGCACGGGACGATCGGGGCTACACCTTC. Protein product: CASSLARDDRGYTF.

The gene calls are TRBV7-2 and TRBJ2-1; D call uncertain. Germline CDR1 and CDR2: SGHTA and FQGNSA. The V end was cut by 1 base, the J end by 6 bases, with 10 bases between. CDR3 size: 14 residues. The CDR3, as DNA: TGTGCCAGCAGCTTAGAGGACGGGCGCAATGAGCAGTTCTTC. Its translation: CASSLEDGRNEQFF.

The CDR3 sequence: CASSLEALGSEKLFF. The CDR3 DNA is TGTGCCAGCAGCTTAGAGGCCCTGGGGAGTGAAAAACTGTTTTTT. V is TRBV7-2 and J is TRBJ1-4; D ambiguous. The germline CDR1 and CDR2 sequences are SGHTA and FQGNSA. With 1 base removed from V and 7 bases from J, the gap between germline ends came to 13 bases. This CDR3 is built from 15 residues.

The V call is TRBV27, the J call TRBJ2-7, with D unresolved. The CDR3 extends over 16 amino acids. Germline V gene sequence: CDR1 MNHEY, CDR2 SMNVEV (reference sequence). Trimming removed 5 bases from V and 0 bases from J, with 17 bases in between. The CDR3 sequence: CASSKAPGTLSYEQYF. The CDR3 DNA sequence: TGTGCCAGCAGTAAGGCGCCAGGAACCCTCTCCTACGAGCAGTACTTC.

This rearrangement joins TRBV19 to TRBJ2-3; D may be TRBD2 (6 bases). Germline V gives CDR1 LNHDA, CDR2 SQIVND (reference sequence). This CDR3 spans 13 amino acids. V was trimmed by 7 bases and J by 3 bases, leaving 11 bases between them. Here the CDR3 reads CASTVSGTDTQYF. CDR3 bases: TGTGCCAGTACAGTTAGCGGTACAGATACGCAGTATTTT.

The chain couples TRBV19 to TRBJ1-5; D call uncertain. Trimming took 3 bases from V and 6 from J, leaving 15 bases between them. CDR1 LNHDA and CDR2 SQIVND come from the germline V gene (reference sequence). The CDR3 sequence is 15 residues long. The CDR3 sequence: CASSILGARRQPQHF. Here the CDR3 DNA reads TGTGCCAGTAGTATCCTGGGAGCGAGGCGTCAGCCCCAGCATTTT.

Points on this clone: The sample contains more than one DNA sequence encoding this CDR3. The CDR3 spells CASSLDRGSYNEQFF. CDR3 sequence (DNA): TGTGCCAGCAGCTTGGATAGGGGCTCCTACAATGAGCAGTTCTTC. The J gene is TRBJ2-1, the V gene TRBV5-4; D may be TRBD1 (5 bases). In germline, CDR1 is SGHNT, CDR2 YYREEE (reference sequence). The germline V and J ends were trimmed by 0 bases and 0 bases, with 7 bases remaining between them. The CDR3 extends over 15 amino acids.